The 26 T cell receptor beta chains given below trace back to one sample, sequenced in a study of T-cell memory formation after mild COVID-19. Each CDR3 protein is one row after TCRdb ran MiXCR on the 5' RACE reads. This sample has 90,000 to 120,000 distinct CDR3 sequences, with approximately 15% found just once. Sequenced material: PBMCs or a T cell subset sorted from them (not recorded which). The receptors here all came from a man aged 18 to 30 who had mild COVID-19 (a few samples of this study predate the infection). Cell type and time point are not known.

The genes are TRBV7-6 and TRBJ2-1; D perhaps matches TRBD1 (6 bases). The germline CDR1 and CDR2 sequences are SGHVS and FNYEAQ. This CDR3 has 15 residues. The V and J ends lost 1 base and 6 bases respectively, with 13 bases between them. This chain's CDR3 is CASSLGTGTGNEQFF. CDR3 sequence (DNA): TGTGCCAGCAGCTTAGGAACAGGGACGGGCAATGAGCAGTTCTTC.

The V call is TRBV4-1, the J call TRBJ1-2, with 10 bases fitting TRBD1. Germline V gene sequence: CDR1 MGHRA, CDR2 YSYEKL. J was trimmed by 8 bases and V by 2 bases; bases with no gene match: 11. This CDR3 is built from 16 residues. The CDR3 protein is CASSQSRQGATRGYTF. In DNA, the CDR3 is TGCGCCAGCAGCCAATCTCGACAGGGGGCAACAAGGGGCTACACCTTC.

The chain employs TRBV7-9 and TRBJ2-5, with 9 positions matching TRBD1. Trimming cost V 10 bases and J 3 bases; bases outside gene matches: 6. Germline loops: CDR1 SEHNR, CDR2 FQNEAQ (reference sequence). The CDR3 consists of 13 residues. CDR3 residues: CATSTGGEETQYF. The CDR3 DNA reads TGTGCCACGTCGACAGGGGGAGAAGAGACCCAGTACTTC.

This clonotype was seen a few times. The V and J genes are TRBV6-5 and TRBJ1-1, with D maybe TRBD1 (6 bases). V shed 0 bases and J shed 11 bases, with 16 bases lying between them. Germline V lookup: CDR1 MNHEY, CDR2 SVGAGI. The CDR3 extends over 14 amino acids. The CDR3 spells CASSYSKVRTEAFF. CDR3 bases: TGTGCCAGCAGTTACTCTAAGGTGCGGACAGAGGCTTTCTTT.

V and J are TRBV6-5 and TRBJ2-5; TRBD1 matches at 9 bases. J gave up 5 bases and V 6 bases, and 13 bases lay outside the gene matches. CDR1 MNHEY and CDR2 SVGAGI come from the germline V gene. This CDR3 has 16 amino acids. CDR3 in amino acids: CASSVNAGTGSETQYF. DNA of the CDR3: TGTGCCAGCAGCGTGAACGCCGGGACAGGGAGCGAGACCCAGTACTTC.

This clonotype has a handful of counts. The genes are TRBV4-3 and TRBJ2-7, with D unclear. Trimming cost V 0 bases and J 3 bases, with 9 bases left between them. The CDR3 runs to 14 residues. The germline gives CDR1 LGHNA, CDR2 YSLEER. CDR3 sequence reads: CASSQEFTLYEQYF. CDR3 nucleotide sequence: TGCGCCAGCAGCCAAGAATTCACTCTCTACGAGCAGTACTTC.

This sequence joins TRBV4-2 and TRBJ1-1, with D uncertain. The V gene lost 1 base and the J gene lost 6 bases, with 6 bases spanning the gap. Germline CDR1 LGHNA, CDR2 YNFKEQ. The CDR3 loop spans 12 amino acids. DNA for the CDR3: TGTGCCAGCAGCCAAGGTAAGGCTGAAGCTTTCTTT. Amino acid sequence: CASSQGKAEAFF.

The genes are TRBV10-3 and TRBJ2-3; no clear D gene. Per germline, CDR1 ENHRY and CDR2 SYGVKD. The V and J ends lost 4 bases and 6 bases respectively, with 8 bases between them. This CDR3 is built from 12 residues. CDR3 sequence: CAISVSGDTQYF. DNA for the CDR3: TGTGCCATCAGTGTTTCCGGGGATACGCAGTATTTT.

The genes are TRBV18 and TRBJ2-7; D perhaps matches TRBD1 (6 bases). The CDR3 is made up of 14 amino acids. V shed 3 bases and J shed 1 base, with 10 bases lying between them. Germline V lookup: CDR1 KGHSH, CDR2 LQKENI. The chain's CDR3 is CASSPGTQSYEQYF. The CDR3 coding sequence is TGTGCCAGCTCACCGGGGACACAGTCCTACGAGCAGTACTTC.

The V gene is TRBV7-9, the J gene TRBJ2-7; a possible D gene is TRBD1 (5 bases). CDR3 length: 16 amino acids. Germline CDR1 is SEHNR and CDR2 is FQNEAQ (reference sequence). Between the trimmed V and J ends, which lost 0 bases and 3 bases, there was a span of 15 bases. The CDR3 nucleotides are TGTGCCAGCAGCTTAGCGAACCAGGGAACCTTCTACGAGCAGTACTTC. This codes for CASSLANQGTFYEQYF.

This sequence joins TRBV9 and TRBJ2-1; TRBD1 might be the D (6 bases). Germline CDR1 is SGDLS and CDR2 is YYNGEE. The V and J ends lost 0 bases and 5 bases respectively, with 12 bases between them. The CDR3 is 15 residues long. CDR3 DNA sequence: TGTGCCAGCAGCGTAGGAGGTTCAGGGGACAATGAGCAGTTCTTC. As protein: CASSVGGSGDNEQFF.

The sample holds a few counts of this clonotype. V and J are TRBV7-9 and TRBJ2-1; possibly TRBD2 for D (5 bases). V was cut by 5 bases and J by 2 bases, with 16 bases left in between. Germline assignment: CDR1 SEHNR and CDR2 FQNEAQ (reference sequence). The CDR3 loop spans 16 amino acids. In nucleotides, the CDR3 is TGTGCCAGCAGCGCAAGGGAGCCCGGGACCTACAATGAGCAGTTCTTC. Residues: CASSAREPGTYNEQFF.

The chain joins TRBV5-5 to TRBJ2-7; no definite D call. The CDR3 sequence is 13 residues long. CDR1 SGHKS and CDR2 YYEKEE come from the germline V gene (reference sequence). V lost 1 base to trimming and J lost 5 bases, with 10 bases between them. Here the CDR3 DNA reads TGTGCCAGCAGCTTGCTCGGCACGGACGAGCAGTACGTC. Amino acids: CASSLLGTDEQYV.

This clonotype was seen more than once but under ten times. The chain uses TRBV21-1 and TRBJ1-2. TRBV21-1 is a recognized pseudogene. The CDR3 is 10 residues long. DNA of the CDR3: TGTGCCAGTCTACTCTATGGCTACACCTTC. Translation: CASLLYGYTF.

This chain joins TRBV6-5 and TRBJ1-1, with a tentative D call TRBD1 (5 bases). The V gene lost 3 bases and the J gene lost 1 base, with 12 bases spanning the gap. The CDR3 is 15 amino acids. Germline V gene data show CDR1 as MNHEY and CDR2 as SVGAGI. In DNA form, the CDR3 reads TGTGCCAGCAGTTATATGGGGCCAGGGAACACTGAAGCTTTCTTT. Its translation: CASSYMGPGNTEAFF.

The chain employs TRBV9 and TRBJ2-1; D not resolved. The CDR3 runs to 14 residues. V was cut by 0 bases and J by 6 bases, with 10 bases left in between. Germline V gene data show CDR1 as SGDLS and CDR2 as YYNGEE. The CDR3 bases are TGTGCCAGCAGCGTAGCGTGGCCAGCCAATGAGCAGTTCTTC. It specifies CASSVAWPANEQFF.

The rearrangement uses TRBV6-5 and TRBJ2-7; 11 bases match TRBD1. CDR1 MNHEY and CDR2 SVGAGI come from the germline V gene. V trimming: 5 bases; J trimming: 5 bases; junction bases outside the gene matches: 5. This CDR3 comprises 14 residues. This CDR3 reads CASSRGTGGNEQYF. DNA for the CDR3: TGTGCCAGCAGTCGCGGGACAGGGGGTAACGAGCAGTACTTC.

This chain joins TRBV12-3 or TRBV12-4 and TRBJ2-6; no reliable D call. Trimming pared 8 bases from V and 1 base from J, leaving 3 bases between. The CDR3 runs to 12 residues. The CDR3 sequence is CASRSGANVLTF. CDR3 nucleotide sequence: TGTGCCAGCCGATCTGGGGCCAACGTCCTGACTTTC.

This clonotype was counted only a few times. This chain links TRBV12-3 or TRBV12-4 with TRBJ1-1; D is ambiguous. The CDR3 length is 13 residues. Trimming shortened V by 6 bases and J by 1 base, and 9 bases separated the two germline ends. The CDR3: CASSLWGNTEAFF. CDR3 DNA: TGTGCCAGCAGCCTCTGGGGGAACACTGAAGCTTTCTTT.

This clonotype was seen only a few times. The V call is TRBV12-3 or TRBV12-4, the J call TRBJ2-7; 8 bases fit TRBD2. The V segment lost 6 bases and the J segment 9 bases; nucleotides outside the gene matches: 10. There are 13 residues in the CDR3. CDR3 DNA sequence: TGTGCCAGCAGCCCCCGGGGGGGCCTAACGCAGTACGTC. Translating gives CASSPRGGLTQYV.

Of note for this clonotype: A read error may produce the germline difference seen at one junction end. The chain has TRBV12-3 or TRBV12-4 and TRBJ1-4; D uncertain. The CDR3 runs to 14 residues. The CDR3 reads CASSAPRLAEKLIF. Here the CDR3 DNA reads TGTGCCAGCAGCGCCCCTAGGCTGGCTGAAAAACTGATTTTT.

This rearrangement joins TRBV7-9 to TRBJ1-1; 12 bases line up with TRBD1. The CDR3 extends over 15 amino acids. Germline V CDR1 and CDR2: SEHNR, FQNEAQ (reference sequence). Trimming removed 5 bases from V and 6 bases from J; junction bases left unmatched: 7. The CDR3 DNA is TGTGCCAGCAGCAACCGGGACAGGGGGCTCGCTGAAGCTTTCTTT. Protein product: CASSNRDRGLAEAFF.

V and J are TRBV6-6 and TRBJ2-7; TRBD1 might be the D (6 bases). The CDR3 covers 15 residues. Trimming shortened V by 7 bases and J by 2 bases, and 18 bases separated the two germline ends. CDR1 is MNHNY and CDR2 is SVGAGI in the germline V gene (reference sequence). The DNA for the CDR3 is TGTGCCAGCACCATCGGGACACTGAATCCCTACGAGCAGTACTTC. This sequence encodes CASTIGTLNPYEQYF.

In this sample, this clonotype turned up many times. This chain links TRBV7-9 with TRBJ2-5; D is ambiguous. The CDR3 is 11 residues long. The germline gives CDR1 SEHNR, CDR2 FQNEAQ (reference sequence). V was clipped by 4 bases and J by 3 bases, with 3 bases between them. CDR3 in DNA: TGTGCCAGCAGCTCCAAAGAGACCCAGTACTTC. It encodes CASSSKETQYF.

This clonotype was seen a few times. The J gene is TRBJ2-3, the V gene TRBV3-1; 8 bases align to TRBD2. CDR1 and CDR2 from the germline V gene are LGHDT and YNNKEL (reference sequence). The CDR3 is 17 amino acids. After removal of 5 bases from V and 3 bases from J, the junction contained 13 bases not matched to a gene. The CDR3 DNA reads TGTGCCAGCAGCAACTCCTCGGATAGCGGGGCTACAGATACGCAGTATTTT. Protein product: CASSNSSDSGATDTQYF.

The V and J genes are TRBV12-3 or TRBV12-4 and TRBJ2-5; D not resolved. The CDR3 contains 13 residues. V was pared by 3 bases and J by 0 bases, with 5 bases between. The CDR3 protein is CASSFKYQETQYF. Written as DNA, the CDR3 is TGTGCCAGCAGTTTCAAGTACCAAGAGACCCAGTACTTC.